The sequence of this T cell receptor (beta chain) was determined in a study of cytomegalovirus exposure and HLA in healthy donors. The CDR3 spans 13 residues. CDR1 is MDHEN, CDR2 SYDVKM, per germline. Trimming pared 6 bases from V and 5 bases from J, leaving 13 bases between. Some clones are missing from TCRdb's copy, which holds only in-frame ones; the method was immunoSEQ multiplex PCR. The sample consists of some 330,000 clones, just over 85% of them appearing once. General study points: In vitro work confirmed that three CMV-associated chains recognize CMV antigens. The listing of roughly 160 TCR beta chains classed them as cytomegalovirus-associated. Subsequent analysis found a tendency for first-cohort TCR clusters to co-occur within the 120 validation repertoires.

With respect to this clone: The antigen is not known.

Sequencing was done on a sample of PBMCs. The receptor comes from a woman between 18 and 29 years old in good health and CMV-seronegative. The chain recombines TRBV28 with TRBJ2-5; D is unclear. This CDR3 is CASRGRRGETQYF. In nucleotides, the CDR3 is TGTGCCAGCAGGGGTCGGAGAGGCGAGACCCAGTACTTC.